A selection of T cell receptor beta chains follows, all from one sample in a study of shared clonotypes between healthy human individuals. Repertoires were generated with immunoSEQ multiplex PCR, while TCRdb's copy carries only in-frame clones and drops some. The sample carries some 2,500,000 clones, 85% to 95% recorded once. The sequencing input was naive CD4+ T cells from PBMCs. The receptors derive from a man aged 18 to 35 in good health. Some clones in this sample may be carry-over from other donors' samples. CDR3s leave out the opening cysteine and the closing phenylalanine or tryptophan. Each record gives: CDR3 protein, V gene, J gene.

CDR3aa: ASSFPLPTSGDNEQF; v_gene: TRBV5-1; j_gene: TRBJ2-1
CDR3aa: ASSQGTLNQPQH; v_gene: TRBV4-1; j_gene: TRBJ1-5
CDR3aa: ASGLGVAGKTQY; v_gene: TRBV12-5; j_gene: TRBJ2-5
CDR3aa: ASTPDPSGTGTSGELF; v_gene: TRBV5-1; j_gene: TRBJ2-2
CDR3aa: ASSPGQLETQY; v_gene: TRBV5-4; j_gene: TRBJ2-5
CDR3aa: ASSVEGLASNEQF; v_gene: TRBV2; j_gene: TRBJ2-1
CDR3aa: ASSPSGLAGDTQY; v_gene: TRBV7-2; j_gene: TRBJ2-3
CDR3aa: ASRQAGSYEQY; v_gene: TRBV19; j_gene: TRBJ2-7
CDR3aa: ASSQKGAQGRGGYT; v_gene: TRBV4-2; j_gene: TRBJ1-2
CDR3aa: ASSRTGLETQY; v_gene: TRBV7-8; j_gene: TRBJ2-5
CDR3aa: ASSLTRDNEQF; v_gene: TRBV11-3; j_gene: TRBJ2-1
CDR3aa: ASRTQGLAGYEQY; v_gene: TRBV27; j_gene: TRBJ2-7
CDR3aa: ASSLAAGRNYGYT; v_gene: TRBV7-2; j_gene: TRBJ1-2
CDR3aa: ASRDRGLYGYT; v_gene: TRBV2; j_gene: TRBJ1-2
CDR3aa: ASSDRDRDTQY; v_gene: TRBV6-5; j_gene: TRBJ2-3
CDR3aa: SVRGGLSSGNTIY; v_gene: TRBV29-1; j_gene: TRBJ1-3
CDR3aa: ASSPEGTGGK; v_gene: TRBV18; j_gene: TRBJ2-7
CDR3aa: ASSLEHGGESPLH; v_gene: TRBV7-9; j_gene: TRBJ1-6
CDR3aa: ASSLIENQPQH; v_gene: TRBV11-2; j_gene: TRBJ1-5
CDR3aa: ASSLGLAGKETQY; v_gene: TRBV11-3; j_gene: TRBJ2-5
CDR3aa: ASSLGLYNEQF; v_gene: TRBV5-1; j_gene: TRBJ2-1
CDR3aa: ASSVNPLHSGNTIY; v_gene: TRBV9; j_gene: TRBJ1-3
CDR3aa: ASSPLQGTNTEAF; v_gene: TRBV19; j_gene: TRBJ1-1
CDR3aa: ASSALERSGLSQF; v_gene: TRBV7-2; j_gene: TRBJ2-1
CDR3aa: ASSRPGPSYEQY; v_gene: TRBV7-9; j_gene: TRBJ2-7
CDR3aa: ASSLWNTGELF; v_gene: TRBV7-3; j_gene: TRBJ2-2
CDR3aa: ASSLVPGQGVLNTEAF; v_gene: TRBV7-8; j_gene: TRBJ1-1
CDR3aa: ASSLSWGLAGPPTDTQY; v_gene: TRBV5-4; j_gene: TRBJ2-3
CDR3aa: ASSDVDGRVHEQY; v_gene: TRBV25-1; j_gene: TRBJ2-7
CDR3aa: ASSSHRTDNQPQH; v_gene: TRBV6-5; j_gene: TRBJ1-5
CDR3aa: AWKGAAYEQY; v_gene: TRBV30; j_gene: TRBJ2-7
CDR3aa: ASRSVGGMNTEAF; v_gene: TRBV5-5; j_gene: TRBJ1-1
CDR3aa: ASSLSKAATNEKLF; v_gene: TRBV27; j_gene: TRBJ1-4
CDR3aa: ASSLAVGSSYNEQF; v_gene: TRBV7-2; j_gene: TRBJ2-1
CDR3aa: ASSLALTSAADTQY; v_gene: TRBV6-5; j_gene: TRBJ2-3
CDR3aa: ASSQEGQLPLEQF; v_gene: TRBV7-2; j_gene: TRBJ2-1
CDR3aa: ASSFTGQYNEQF; v_gene: TRBV7-2; j_gene: TRBJ2-1
CDR3aa: ASSQGTGYGELF; v_gene: TRBV4-3; j_gene: TRBJ2-2
CDR3aa: ASSLYSLTGGASGGYT; v_gene: TRBV28; j_gene: TRBJ1-2
CDR3aa: ASSPTLRDRDYGYT; v_gene: TRBV18; j_gene: TRBJ1-2
CDR3aa: ASSSGLAGGNIQY; v_gene: TRBV7-2; j_gene: TRBJ2-4
CDR3aa: ASSDRGAAANEQF; v_gene: TRBV10-2; j_gene: TRBJ2-1
CDR3aa: ASSLVNRVSETQY; v_gene: TRBV5-1; j_gene: TRBJ2-5
CDR3aa: ASSFEQGGEAF; v_gene: TRBV11-2; j_gene: TRBJ1-1
CDR3aa: AWSVGGLGTEAF; v_gene: TRBV30; j_gene: TRBJ1-1
CDR3aa: ASSQTSGSPYEQY; v_gene: TRBV6-6; j_gene: TRBJ2-7
CDR3aa: ASSYQRTSYEQY; v_gene: TRBV6-5; j_gene: TRBJ2-7
CDR3aa: ASSLQGDYGYT; v_gene: TRBV5-1; j_gene: TRBJ1-2
CDR3aa: ASRTANTEAF; v_gene: TRBV6-6; j_gene: TRBJ1-1
CDR3aa: ASSERGEAF; v_gene: TRBV2; j_gene: TRBJ1-1
CDR3aa: ASSSGGGIAEAF; v_gene: TRBV28; j_gene: TRBJ1-1
CDR3aa: ASSPGLAGVFDYEQY; v_gene: TRBV28; j_gene: TRBJ2-7
CDR3aa: ASGTGLQETQY; v_gene: TRBV9; j_gene: TRBJ2-5
CDR3aa: ASSLKGTTGELF; v_gene: TRBV27; j_gene: TRBJ2-2
CDR3aa: ASSLAGGYNEQF; v_gene: TRBV7-7; j_gene: TRBJ2-1